This T cell receptor (beta chain) derives from a study of blood T cell repertoires in COVID-19. The overall study: Specimens from acute and convalescent COVID-19 originated in the United States, Italy and Spain.

The table lists this clone with a count of one. Data came from immunoSEQ multiplex PCR; TCRdb stores just in-frame clones and leaves some out. This table holds 200,000 to 250,000 clones, 86% found once. The V segment lost 7 bases and the J segment 7 bases; nucleotides outside the gene matches: 2. There are 12 residues in the CDR3. Germline CDR1 is KGHDR and CDR2 is SFDVKD. What was sequenced was peripheral blood. This rearrangement joins TRBV24-1 to TRBJ1-2; 10 positions agree with TRBD1. The receptor was isolated from a woman between 50 and 59 years old with acute or convalescent COVID-19. The CDR3 here is CATRDRGLGYTF. The CDR3, as DNA: TGTGCCACCAGAGACAGGGGGCTTGGCTACACCTTC.